This entry lists 26 T cell receptor beta chains sequenced from one sample in a study of regulatory T cells in long-lasting Graves disease. Relying on iRepertoire HTBI primers and Arm-PCR of CDR3 regions, the team built TCR beta libraries. TCRdb independently ran MiXCR on the multiplex PCR reads; one entry per CDR3 protein. The sample carries roughly 610,000 distinct CDR3 sequences, roughly 16% recorded once. The time point is: newly diagnosed GD, antithyroid drugs for less than 3 months. Construction of the TCR library relied on RNA isolated from PBMCs. These records were also assigned to another study, of T cells in Graves' hyperthyroidism and ophthalmopathy.

Specimen: peripheral blood mononuclear cells (PBMCs), collected at new diagnosis, from a patient treated with antithyroid drugs. The receptors originated from a man between 18 and 35 years old with Graves disease.

In this sample, this clonotype turned up many times. V is TRBV20-1 and J is TRBJ2-7, with TRBD1 identical over 10 bases. After removal of 2 bases from V and 3 bases from J, the junction contained 4 bases not matched to a gene. This CDR3 region has 14 residues. Germline V CDR1 and CDR2: DFQATT, SNEGSKA (reference sequence). The CDR3: CSARPRTGGYEQYF. For the CDR3, the DNA is TGCAGTGCTAGACCCCGGACAGGGGGCTACGAGCAGTACTTC.

This clonotype was observed at least ten times. This rearrangement joins TRBV6-2 or TRBV6-3 to TRBJ2-7; D is possibly TRBD1 (6 bases). The germline V gene has CDR1 MNHEY and CDR2 SVGEGT. The CDR3 extends over 15 amino acids. V lost 5 bases and J 3 bases, leaving 17 bases between the germline ends. For the CDR3, the DNA is TGTGCCAGCAGTGGGAAAGTCAGGGGCGACTACGAGCAGTACTTC. It codes for CASSGKVRGDYEQYF.

This clonotype appeared many times. The chain links TRBV7-8 to TRBJ2-7; the D call may be TRBD1 or TRBD2 (6 bases each). Trimming cost V 10 bases and J 6 bases, with 13 bases left between them. The germline V gene has CDR1 SGHVS and CDR2 FQNEAQ. This CDR3 has 11 amino acids. This CDR3 is CATSGGGEQYF. The CDR3, as DNA: TGTGCCACCTCCGGAGGGGGCGAGCAGTACTTC.

The count of this clonotype is one. The chain carries TRBV5-1 and TRBJ2-2; unclear D gene. The germline V gene has CDR1 SGHRS and CDR2 YFSETQ. This CDR3 is 13 amino acids long. Trimming took 2 bases from V and 4 from J, leaving 6 bases between them. The CDR3 bases are TGCGCCAGCAGCTTCCTCTCCACCGGGGAGCTGTTTTTT. This gives the protein CASSFLSTGELFF.

This clonotype was counted ten times or more. CDR3: CASSTLKGATNEKLFF. Written as DNA, the CDR3 is TGTGCCAGCAGCACCTTAAAGGGCGCAACTAATGAAAAACTGTTTTTT. The chain employs TRBV3-1 and TRBJ1-4; D uncertain. This CDR3 comprises 16 residues. Trimming cost V 5 bases and J 0 bases, with 13 bases left between them. The germline V gene has CDR1 LGHDT and CDR2 YNNKEL (reference sequence).

The chain carries TRBV6-1 and TRBJ2-7; 10 nucleotides agree with TRBD1. V dropped 6 bases and J dropped 3; count of bases not matched to a gene: 5. The CDR3 covers 14 residues. Germline lookup yields CDR1 MNHNS and CDR2 SASEGT. The CDR3 here is CASRKTGGYYEQYF. Written as DNA, the CDR3 is TGTGCCAGCAGAAAGACAGGGGGCTACTACGAGCAGTACTTC.

This clonotype was picked up many times. The V and J genes are TRBV12-3 or TRBV12-4 and TRBJ1-3; 7 bases are a match to TRBD1. Trimming removed 5 bases from V and 4 bases from J; junction bases left unmatched: 5. The CDR3 runs 14 residues. This CDR3 is CASSVGTEGNTIYF. CDR3 sequence (DNA): TGTGCCAGCAGTGTTGGGACAGAGGGAAACACCATATATTTT.

This clonotype has only a few counts. V is TRBV7-9 and J is TRBJ1-4; D uncertain. Trimming took off 5 bases at V and 8 bases at J, with 15 bases between the two ends. CDR3 length: 14 residues. Germline loops: CDR1 SEHNR, CDR2 FQNEAQ (reference sequence). CDR3 DNA sequence: TGTGCCAGCAGCCTTCTGGCCCCCCGCGAAAAACTGTTTTTT. This sequence encodes CASSLLAPREKLFF.

This clonotype was seen a few times. A much larger clone differs by one base, so this may be a read error. The gene calls are TRBV5-1 and TRBJ2-3; 9 nucleotides line up with TRBD1. J was trimmed by 1 base and V by 4 bases; bases with no gene match: 4. Germline-derived CDR1 and CDR2 are SGHRS and YFSETQ. CDR3 length equals 15 residues. As DNA, the CDR3 is TGCGCCAGCAGCCCACAGGGGGCCCGCACAGATACGCAGTATTTT. This sequence encodes CASSPQGARTDTQYF.

This clonotype was counted only a few times. The chain carries TRBV7-6 and TRBJ1-2; possibly TRBD1 for D (5 bases). With 1 base removed from V and 12 bases from J, the gap between germline ends came to 21 bases. CDR3 size: 15 residues. The germline CDR1 and CDR2 sequences are SGHVS and FNYEAQ. The chain's CDR3 is CASSLDPGLREGHTF. CDR3 bases: TGTGCCAGCAGCTTAGACCCGGGACTTCGGGAGGGCCACACCTTC. The full variable domain, rest sourced from reference TRBV7-6 and TRBJ1-2, is GAGVSQSPRYKVTKRGQDVALRCDPISGHVSLYWYRQALGQGPEFLTYFNYEAQQDKSGLPNDRFSAERPEGSISTLTIQRTEQRDSAMYRCASSLDPGLREGHTFGSGTRLTVV.

CDR3 nucleotide sequence: TGTGCCAGCGGAGGCGGTCGCAACGAGCAGTACTTC. Its protein product is CASGGGRNEQYF. The genes are TRBV27 and TRBJ2-7, with a tentative D call TRBD2 (5 bases). In germline, CDR1 is MNHEY, CDR2 SMNVEV (reference sequence). Trimming removed 8 bases from V and 5 bases from J, with 13 bases in between. This CDR3 contains 12 residues.

The chain recombines TRBV30 with TRBJ1-2; no definite D call. The CDR3 loop spans 13 amino acids. V lost 0 bases and J 6 bases, leaving 11 bases between the germline ends. Germline loops: CDR1 GTSNPN, CDR2 SVGIG (reference sequence). CDR3 bases: TGTGCCTGGAGTGTCACCAGCTCCAATGGCTACACCTTC. Its translation is CAWSVTSSNGYTF.

This clonotype showed up just a few times. This rearrangement joins TRBV20-1 to TRBJ1-2; weak D call: TRBD1 (5 bases). This CDR3 has 10 residues. Per germline, CDR1 DFQATT and CDR2 SNEGSKA (reference sequence). This CDR3 is CSPQGNGYTF. The DNA of the CDR3 is TGCAGCCCTCAGGGTAACGGCTACACCTTC.

The CDR3 reads CASSAGHMGLAGNTGELFF. CDR3 DNA: TGTGCCAGCAGCGCGGGACATATGGGACTAGCGGGAAACACCGGGGAGCTGTTTTTT. The chain is built from TRBV9 and TRBJ2-2; 13 bases match TRBD2. This CDR3 has 19 residues. J lost 2 bases, V lost 3 bases, and 10 bases had no gene match. The V gene's germline CDR1 is SGDLS and CDR2 YYNGEE.

This clonotype appeared a few times. This chain joins TRBV13 and TRBJ2-2; TRBD2 agrees at 13 bases. V gave up 3 bases and J gave up 1 base; unmatched junction bases: 5. The germline gives CDR1 PRHDT, CDR2 FYEKMQ (reference sequence). The CDR3 contains 18 residues. This CDR3 is CASSFRTSGRGNTGELFF. The CDR3, as DNA: TGTGCCAGCAGCTTTCGGACTAGCGGGAGAGGGAACACCGGGGAGCTGTTTTTT.

This clonotype was recorded many times. CDR3 in DNA: TGTGCCAGCAGTCGGTCTAGCGGGGGCAGGTACACCGGGGAGCTGTTTTTT. It encodes CASSRSSGGRYTGELFF. The chain employs TRBV12-3 or TRBV12-4 and TRBJ2-2; 10 bases match TRBD2. V shed 5 bases and J 3 bases; nucleotides not matched to a gene: 9. The CDR3 loop spans 17 amino acids.

This clonotype occurred many times. This chain joins TRBV28 and TRBJ2-7; D unresolved. The CDR3 has 16 residues. Germline lookup yields CDR1 MDHEN and CDR2 SYDVKM. V lost 5 bases, J lost 0 bases, and 17 bases lay in between. This CDR3 is CASSEDRAASSYEQYF. The CDR3 DNA is TGTGCCAGCAGTGAAGATAGGGCGGCGAGCTCCTACGAGCAGTACTTC.

This clonotype was counted between two and nine times. The DNA for the CDR3 is TGTGCCAGCAGCTCGTACGTGGACAGGACGAACACCGGGGAGCTGTTTTTT. It encodes CASSSYVDRTNTGELFF. The chain couples TRBV7-9 to TRBJ2-2; 7 positions match TRBD1. Losses at the gene ends were 4 bases for V and 0 bases for J; bases not matched to a gene: 8. Germline V gene sequence: CDR1 SEHNR, CDR2 FQNEAQ (reference sequence). The CDR3 totals 17 residues.

Comments on this clonotype: A read error may produce the germline difference seen at one junction end. The V gene is TRBV5-1, the J gene TRBJ2-7, with no clear D. Per germline, CDR1 SGHRS and CDR2 YFSETQ. This CDR3 comprises 15 residues. CDR3 region: CASSLAPSDTYEQYF. In DNA form, the CDR3 reads TGTGCCAGCAGCTTGGCCCCGAGTGATACCTACGAGCAGTACTTC. Full variable domain (rest looked up from reference TRBV5-1 and TRBJ2-7): KAGVTQTPRYLIKTRGQQVTLSCSPISGHRSVSWYQQTPGQGLQFLFEYFSETQRNKGNFPGRFSGRQFSNSRSEMNVSTLELGDSALYLCASSLAPSDTYEQYFGPGTRLTVT.

The genes are TRBV25-1 and TRBJ2-1; 8 bases line up with TRBD1. V lost 0 bases and J lost 11; bases outside the gene matches: 6. This CDR3 region has 14 residues. Germline values: CDR1 MGHDK, CDR2 SYGVNS. CDR3 DNA: TGTGCCAGCAGTGAATATGCCACAGGGGGAAAGCAGTTCTTC. Its protein product is CASSEYATGGKQFF.

At least ten counts were recorded for this clonotype. The rearrangement uses TRBV27 and TRBJ2-7, with D perhaps given as TRBD1 or TRBD2 (5 bases each). The CDR3 totals 16 residues. Trimming stripped 3 bases from V and 3 bases from J, with 18 bases between. Germline V CDR1 and CDR2: MNHEY, SMNVEV (reference sequence). CDR3 protein: CASSFGGETSIYEQYF. The CDR3 coding sequence is TGTGCCAGCAGTTTTGGGGGTGAAACCTCGATCTACGAGCAGTACTTC.

The J gene is TRBJ2-7, the V gene TRBV7-9, with 10 positions matching TRBD1. Germline CDR1 and CDR2: SEHNR and FQNEAQ (reference sequence). V lost 5 bases to trimming and J lost 0 bases; unmatched junction nucleotides: 4. This CDR3 is built from 15 residues. The CDR3 loop is CASSVGTGVSYEQYF. Here the CDR3 DNA reads TGTGCCAGCAGCGTAGGGACAGGGGTCTCCTACGAGCAGTACTTC.

This clonotype was counted at least ten times. The rearrangement joins TRBV4-2 to TRBJ2-7; the D gene is possibly TRBD1 (6 bases). This CDR3 contains 14 residues. In germline, CDR1 is LGHNA, CDR2 YNFKEQ. Between the trimmed V and J ends, which lost 0 bases and 2 bases, there was a span of 8 bases. In DNA, the CDR3 is TGTGCCAGCAGCCAAGAGACAGGAGCCTACGAGCAGTACTTC. It yields the protein CASSQETGAYEQYF.

This clonotype was recorded only once. A much larger clone differs by one base, so this may be a read error. This chain connects TRBV6-4 to TRBJ2-5, with TRBD2 matching 8 bases. Germline loops: CDR1 MRHNA, CDR2 SNTAGT. The CDR3 covers 14 residues. The V gene end was trimmed by 5 bases and the J gene end by 7 bases; junction bases not matched to a gene: 9. The CDR3 DNA sequence: TGTGCCAGCAGTTACAGGACTAGCCGGGGGACCCAGTACTTC. Translation: CASSYRTSRGTQYF.

The chain carries TRBV5-4 and TRBJ2-7, with D possibly matching TRBD2 (6 bases). This CDR3 region has 14 residues. Germline V CDR1 and CDR2: SGHNT, YYREEE (reference sequence). The V end was cut by 2 bases, the J end by 3 bases, with 12 bases between. In DNA form, the CDR3 reads TGTGCCAGCAGCTTTGGGGATAGCGGCTACGAGCAGTACTTC. It translates to CASSFGDSGYEQYF.

A few counts support this clonotype. V gene TRBV11-2 combines with J gene TRBJ1-3; D is unresolved. The CDR3 extends over 13 amino acids. V was shortened by 5 bases and J by 2 bases, with 7 bases between the two germline ends. CDR1 is SGHAT, CDR2 FQNNGV, per germline. CDR3 residues: CASSRKPGNTIYF. Written as DNA, the CDR3 is TGTGCCAGCAGCCGTAAACCTGGAAACACCATATATTTT.